A single sample gave rise to the 16 T cell receptor beta chains below, sequenced in a study of cytotoxic CD8 clonotypes in ibrutinib-treated CLL. Assay: immunoSEQ multiplex PCR; the TCRdb copy retains only in-frame clones and omits some. The sample holds 100,000 or so clones, 58% seen once. The sample consisted of PBMCs, taken after 24 months of ibrutinib treatment. The receptors stem from a human donor with chronic lymphocytic leukemia.

This clone was seen a handful of times. This sequence joins TRBV11-3 and TRBJ2-3, with 9 positions matching TRBD2. V gave up 6 bases and J gave up 0 bases; unmatched junction bases: 1. The CDR3 covers 14 residues. Germline V lookup: CDR1 SGHNT, CDR2 YENEEA. CDR3 amino acids: CASRAGGSTDTQYF. CDR3 nucleotides: TGTGCCAGCAGAGCGGGGGGCAGCACAGATACGCAGTATTTT. Drawing the rest from reference TRBV11-3 and TRBJ2-3, the complete variable domain is EAGVVQSPRYKIIEKKQPVAFWCNPISGHNTLYWYLQNLGQGPELLIRYENEEAVDDSQLPKDRFSAERLKGVDSTLKIQPAELGDSAVYLCASRAGGSTDTQYFGPGTRLTVL.

V usage is TRBV5-5 and J usage is TRBJ2-2; perhaps TRBD1 as D (5 bases). Germline lookup yields CDR1 SGHKS and CDR2 YYEKEE (reference sequence). The V end was cut by 2 bases, the J end by 4 bases, with 12 bases between. The CDR3 is 15 residues long. The CDR3: CASSFQGSTTGELFF. CDR3 DNA sequence: TGTGCCAGCAGCTTTCAGGGCTCAACCACCGGGGAGCTGTTTTTT.

V and J are TRBV30 and TRBJ2-3, with D maybe TRBD1 (5 bases). The germline CDR1 and CDR2 sequences are GTSNPN and SVGIG (reference sequence). V was clipped by 2 bases and J by 2 bases, with 14 bases between them. The CDR3 is 15 amino acids. The CDR3 loop reads CAWSQGFSDTDTQYF. In DNA, the CDR3 is TGTGCCTGGAGTCAGGGATTCTCTGACACAGATACGCAGTATTTT. The variable domain in full, with the rest retrieved from reference TRBV30 and TRBJ2-3, is SQTIHQWPATLVQPVGSPLSLECTVEGTSNPNLYWYRQAAGRGLQLLFYSVGIGQISSEVPQNLSASRPQDRQFILSSKKLLLSDSGFYLCAWSQGFSDTDTQYFGPGTRLTVL.

This chain connects TRBV28 to TRBJ1-4; D is possibly TRBD1 (6 bases). The V and J ends lost 6 bases and 6 bases respectively, with 17 bases between them. Germline V gene lookup returns CDR1 MDHEN and CDR2 SYDVKM. The CDR3 loop spans 15 amino acids. CDR3 in DNA: TGTGCCAGCAGGCCCGGGGGGGGCGATTATGAAAAACTGTTTTTT. Translating it yields CASRPGGGDYEKLFF.

The chain employs TRBV21-1 and TRBJ1-2; the listed D gene, TRBD1, was not tested against the DNA. TRBV21-1 is shown as a pseudogene. This CDR3 is 17 amino acids long. CDR3 loop: CASSPRQGARTNYGYTF. For the CDR3, the DNA is TGTGCCAGCAGCCCCCGACAGGGGGCCCGGACTAACTATGGCTACACCTTC.

This clone was seen more than once but under ten times. The chain carries TRBV7-2 and TRBJ2-7; D might be TRBD2 (7 bases). The V and J ends lost 2 bases and 2 bases respectively, with 13 bases between them. Germline V CDR1 and CDR2: SGHTA, FQGNSA. This CDR3 is built from 15 residues. The CDR3 nucleotides read TGTGCCAGCAGCTTAATGGCGGGGGCAACCTACGAGCAGTACTTC. This translates into CASSLMAGATYEQYF.

The chain uses TRBV6-1 and TRBJ2-1, with TRBD2 matching 8 bases. CDR1 and CDR2 from the germline V gene are MNHNS and SASEGT. The CDR3 totals 16 residues. After removal of 2 bases from V and 8 bases from J, the junction contained 11 bases not matched to a gene. This CDR3 is CASSESLRGGLDEQFF. In DNA form, the CDR3 reads TGTGCCAGCAGTGAATCCCTTCGGGGGGGCTTGGATGAGCAGTTCTTC.

V gene TRBV13 combines with J gene TRBJ2-3; D may be TRBD2 (7 bases). CDR3 length: 17 residues. V gave up 5 bases and J gave up 3 bases, with 21 bases separating them. Germline V gene sequence: CDR1 PRHDT, CDR2 FYEKMQ (reference sequence). The CDR3 spells CASSLPLLGGATDTQYF. DNA for the CDR3: TGTGCCAGCAGCCTCCCGTTACTGGGGGGGGCGACAGATACGCAGTATTTT. Full variable domain (remainder filled in from reference TRBV13 and TRBJ2-3): AAGVIQSPRHLIKEKRETATLKCYPIPRHDTVYWYQQGPGQDPQFLISFYEKMQSDKGSIPDRFSAQQFSDYHSELNMSSLELGDSALYFCASSLPLLGGATDTQYFGPGTRLTVL.

This clone was counted a single time. The chain uses TRBV10-1 and TRBJ2-7; D gene unclear. Trimming stripped 6 bases from V and 2 bases from J, with 14 bases between. This CDR3 is built from 14 residues. Germline V gene lookup returns CDR1 WNHNN and CDR2 SYGVQD (reference sequence). The CDR3 nucleotides are TGCGCCAGCAGCCCCCCTGAGCCCCCCTACGAGCAGTACTTC. Protein sequence: CASSPPEPPYEQYF.

The chain is built from TRBV20-1 and TRBJ2-7; no clear D. V was shortened by 6 bases and J by 4 bases, with 10 bases between the two germline ends. The CDR3 sequence is 11 residues long. Germline CDR1 and CDR2: DFQATT and SNEGSKA (reference sequence). This CDR3 is CSAEHNYEQYF. The CDR3 bases are TGCAGTGCAGAGCACAATTACGAGCAGTACTTC.

V usage is TRBV6-5 and J usage is TRBJ1-3; D call uncertain. This CDR3 comprises 13 residues. Germline V CDR1 and CDR2: MNHEY, SVGAGI. V dropped 5 bases and J dropped 0 bases, with 5 bases sitting between them. CDR3 coding DNA: TGTGCCAGCAGTCAGAGCTCTGGAAACACCATATATTTT. It is translated as CASSQSSGNTIYF.

The chain joins TRBV11-3 to TRBJ2-7; 7 bases are a match to TRBD1. Germline loops: CDR1 SGHNT, CDR2 YENEEA. V lost 0 bases and J lost 5; bases outside the gene matches: 7. CDR3 length: 15 amino acids. The CDR3 here is CASSLEGRGRHEQYF. CDR3 nucleotides: TGTGCCAGCAGCTTAGAGGGCAGGGGGAGACACGAGCAGTACTTC.

The chain combines TRBV30 with TRBJ1-1, with a possible D match to TRBD1 (5 bases). Trimming stripped 4 bases from V and 4 bases from J, with 10 bases between. Germline V gene lookup returns CDR1 GTSNPN and CDR2 SVGIG (reference sequence). The CDR3 has 12 residues. The CDR3 coding sequence is TGTGCCTGGAATGGGGGGAGCACTGAAGCTTTCTTT. Encoded protein: CAWNGGSTEAFF.

The chain joins TRBV11-3 to TRBJ2-7; the match to TRBD2 covers 10 bases. The CDR3 has 16 amino acids. Unmatched junction bases numbered 9, after V lost 3 bases and J lost 4 bases. CDR1 SGHNT and CDR2 YENEEA come from the germline V gene. CDR3 in DNA: TGTGCCAGCAGCTTTGGGCTAGCGGGGGATTTTTACGAGCAGTACTTC. It translates to CASSFGLAGDFYEQYF. Looking up the rest from reference TRBV11-3 and TRBJ2-7 gives the full variable domain: EAGVVQSPRYKIIEKKQPVAFWCNPISGHNTLYWYLQNLGQGPELLIRYENEEAVDDSQLPKDRFSAERLKGVDSTLKIQPAELGDSAVYLCASSFGLAGDFYEQYFGPGTRLTVT.

This clone has a handful of counts. V is TRBV7-2 and J is TRBJ2-5; D is uncertain. Germline V CDR1 and CDR2: SGHTA, FQGNSA. This CDR3 spans 13 amino acids. The V gene lost 3 bases and the J gene lost 4 bases, with 9 bases spanning the gap. This CDR3 is CASSLGSLETQYF. CDR3 sequence (DNA): TGTGCCAGCAGCTTGGGCTCCCTAGAGACCCAGTACTTC.

The chain is built from TRBV5-4 and TRBJ2-5, with 11 bases lining up with TRBD2. Germline lookup yields CDR1 SGHNT and CDR2 YYREEE (reference sequence). The CDR3 runs 14 residues. The junction had 2 bases not matched to a gene; V was cut back by 4 bases and J by 3 bases. Here the CDR3 reads CASSLLAGEETQYF. The CDR3 region has the DNA TGTGCCAGCAGCCTACTAGCGGGGGAAGAGACCCAGTACTTC. Using reference TRBV5-4 and TRBJ2-5 for the parts outside the CDR3, the full variable domain is ETGVTQSPTHLIKTRGQQVTLRCSSQSGHNTVSWYQQALGQGPQFIFQYYREEENGRGNFPPRFSGLQFPNYSSELNVNALELDDSALYLCASSLLAGEETQYFGPGTRLLVL.